This T cell receptor (beta chain) appears in the sequencing data of a study of CD8 T cells in Susac syndrome. Trimming pared 6 bases from V and 0 bases from J, leaving 17 bases between. The V gene's germline CDR1 is DFQATT and CDR2 SNEGSKA (reference sequence). The CDR3 contains 15 residues. TCR beta from blood CD8+ and CD4+ T cells was sequenced. Each Susac syndrome patient had definite or probable disease by recently defined criteria. TEMRA cells were FACS-enriched, with CD8+ and CD4+ T cells isolated negatively. Random hexamers served to reverse transcribe about 0.5 to 1 ug RNA. From the immunoSEQ multiplex PCR reads, TCRdb called clonotypes with MiXCR, one entry per CDR3 protein. The repertoire has about 240,000 distinct CDR3 sequences, approximately 95% of them found once; the top ten carry less than 0.11%.

The source is a human donor with Susac syndrome. The chain carries TRBV20-1 and TRBJ1-1; D is possibly TRBD1 (5 bases). Source material: CD4+ T cells from PBMCs. In DNA form, the CDR3 reads TGCAGTGCCCCTGGGGGGAGAAAGGTGAACACTGAAGCTTTCTTT. Its translation: CSAPGGRKVNTEAFF.